The T cell receptor (beta chain) under discussion was sequenced for a study of blood T cell repertoires in COVID-19. Study background: Samples taken during acute and convalescent COVID-19 were collected in the United States, Italy and Spain.

Source study methods: By means of reference gene primer amplification, nucleated cell counts were estimated. Using immunoSEQ multiplex PCR, the repertoire was profiled, and TCRdb retains in-frame clones only, with some absent. Clone size and the V and J calls come from that table; the DNA yielded D and trimming. The sample contains approximately 320,000 clones, roughly 90% of which appear only once. Followed longitudinally, the Seattle patients had been enrolled during active infection. The material sequenced was peripheral blood. This clonotype was obtained from a woman in her thirties with COVID-19, enrolled during active disease.

CDR3 DNA: TGTGCCTGGAGTGTAGAGGGTCGGAGAAATTCACCCCTCCACTTT. It codes for CAWSVEGRRNSPLHF. The gene calls are TRBV30 and TRBJ1-6, with unresolved D. The CDR3 covers 15 residues. Trimming stripped 0 bases from V and 7 bases from J, with 13 bases between. Germline CDR1 GTSNPN, CDR2 SVGIG (reference sequence).